The 24 T cell receptor beta chains reported below all come from one sample, sequenced in a study of shared clonotypes between healthy human individuals. The data were produced by immunoSEQ multiplex PCR, yet TCRdb's version contains in-frame clones alone and is incomplete. The sample lists around 100,000 clones; approximately 70% were seen once. Sample: memory CD8+ T cells sorted from blood. Subset specified: CD45RO+ cells pooled with CCR7-negative TemRA cells. Receptor source: a woman younger than 45 in good health.

The gene calls are TRBV10-1 and TRBJ2-7; 9 bases match TRBD1. The CDR3 totals 15 residues. V lost 0 bases to trimming and J lost 4 bases; unmatched junction nucleotides: 4. CDR1 WNHNN and CDR2 SYGVQD come from the germline V gene (reference sequence). The CDR3 coding sequence is TGCGCCAGCAGTGAGTCGGGACAGGGTTTGTACGAGCAGTACTTC. The encoded protein is CASSESGQGLYEQYF.

The chain joins TRBV13 to TRBJ2-5; D is perhaps TRBD2 (5 bases). Germline CDR1 is PRHDT and CDR2 is FYEKMQ (reference sequence). This CDR3 region has 13 residues. The V end lost 5 bases, the J end lost 4 bases, and 11 bases lay between the germline ends. Written as DNA, the CDR3 is TGTGCCAGCAGCCCGGACTTACTAGAGACCCAGTACTTC. Translating gives CASSPDLLETQYF.

This chain joins TRBV25-1 and TRBJ2-1; 8 nucleotides align to TRBD2. The germline CDR1 and CDR2 sequences are MGHDK and SYGVNS. The CDR3 spans 14 residues. Losses at the gene ends were 10 bases for V and 5 bases for J; bases not matched to a gene: 10. The CDR3 coding sequence is TGTGCCACTAGAGAGCGGGAGAGCAACAATGAGCAGTTCTTC. Translating gives CATRERESNNEQFF.

The gene calls are TRBV7-6 and TRBJ2-7; D uncertain. Trimming took 2 bases from V and 7 from J, leaving 9 bases between them. The CDR3 loop spans 12 amino acids. Germline CDR1 SGHVS, CDR2 FNYEAQ. CDR3 in DNA: TGTGCCAGCAGCTTACTTCGTACTGAGCAGTACTTC. Its protein is CASSLLRTEQYF.

The rearrangement links TRBV11-1 to TRBJ2-7; TRBD1 matches at 8 bases. After removal of 5 bases from V and 0 bases from J, the junction contained 6 bases not matched to a gene. CDR3 length: 15 residues. The germline V gene encodes CDR1 SGHAT and CDR2 FQDESV (reference sequence). CDR3 nucleotides: TGTGCCAGCAGCCCCCGACAGGGGCCCTCCTACGAGCAGTACTTC. It specifies CASSPRQGPSYEQYF.

This clone was seen only once. This CDR3 is CASSGQGITEAFF. The DNA for the CDR3 is TGTGCCAGTTCGGGACAGGGGATCACTGAAGCTTTCTTT. This sequence joins TRBV27 and TRBJ1-1; 10 bases are a match to TRBD1. Trimming at V came to 9 bases and at J to 4 bases, leaving 5 bases not matched to a gene. Per the germline V gene, CDR1 is MNHEY and CDR2 is SMNVEV (reference sequence). This CDR3 is 13 amino acids long.

The chain recombines TRBV11-1 with TRBJ2-5; D gene ambiguous. The J call is uncertain, as TRBJ2-7 better fits the DNA end. There are 15 residues in the CDR3. The germline CDR1 and CDR2 sequences are SGHAT and FQDESV (reference sequence). The CDR3 loop is CASSLGAADSYEQYF. In DNA, the CDR3 is TGTGCCAGCAGCTTGGGTGCCGCAGATTCCTACGAGCAGTACTTC.

This clone came up a few times. V is TRBV9 and J is TRBJ2-2; TRBD2 matches 11 bases. With 0 bases clipped from V and 5 bases from J, the junction kept 9 bases outside the gene matches. The CDR3 has 18 residues. Germline V gene lookup returns CDR1 SGDLS and CDR2 YYNGEE. The CDR3 coding sequence is TGTGCCAGCAGCGTAGGACGGATAGCGGGAGGGCCAACCGGGGAGCTGTTTTTT. It yields the protein CASSVGRIAGGPTGELFF.

CDR3 nucleotide sequence: TGCGCCAGCAGCCCACCCGTGATATTAGCGGGAGGGCCAGAAGCCAAAAACATTCAGTACTTC. Its translation is CASSPPVILAGGPEAKNIQYF. This chain links TRBV4-1 with TRBJ2-4; 11 bases map to TRBD2. The CDR3 length is 21 residues. Germline CDR1 MGHRA, CDR2 YSYEKL. V trimming: 4 bases; J trimming: 0 bases; junction bases outside the gene matches: 17.

V gene TRBV29-1 combines with J gene TRBJ1-3; D is uncertain. Looked up from germline, CDR1 is SQVTM and CDR2 is ANQGSEA. This CDR3 has 13 residues. The V gene lost 2 bases and the J gene lost 2 bases, with 7 bases spanning the gap. CDR3 nucleotides: TGCAGCGTTGAAACGGGGACTGGAAACACCATATATTTT. It yields the protein CSVETGTGNTIYF.

The chain is built from TRBV7-3 and TRBJ2-7; a possible D gene is TRBD2 (5 bases). Looked up from germline, CDR1 is SGHTA and CDR2 is FQGTGA. Trimming left V 2 bases short and J 3 bases short, with 8 bases between. This CDR3 region has 13 residues. This CDR3 is CASSLERDYEQYF. As DNA, the CDR3 is TGTGCCAGCAGCTTAGAACGGGACTACGAGCAGTACTTC.

This clone occurred a few times. The V and J genes are TRBV2 and TRBJ2-7; D call uncertain. Germline CDR1 SNHLY, CDR2 FYNNEI. The CDR3 runs 13 residues. Trimming left V 1 base short and J 3 bases short, with 7 bases between. The CDR3 protein is CASSEGTGYEQYF. The CDR3 DNA reads as TGTGCCAGCAGTGAAGGCACGGGCTACGAGCAGTACTTC.

The chain employs TRBV19 and TRBJ1-1; D is unresolved. The CDR3 has 12 residues. Trimming took off 4 bases at V and 4 bases at J, with 7 bases between the two ends. Germline assignment: CDR1 LNHDA and CDR2 SQIVND (reference sequence). The CDR3 here is CASSTRGTEAFF. The CDR3 region has the DNA TGTGCCAGTAGTACCCGGGGCACTGAAGCTTTCTTT.

Points on this clone: The same CDR3 is also encoded by other DNA sequences in this sample. J is TRBJ2-2 and V is TRBV7-3; D gene ambiguous. Germline V gene sequence: CDR1 SGHTA, CDR2 FQGTGA. V was pared by 5 bases and J by 4 bases, with 5 bases between. The CDR3 spans 12 residues. CDR3 coding DNA: TGTGCCAGCAGCCTGGCCACCGGGGAGCTGTTTTTT. Protein product: CASSLATGELFF.

The table lists this clone with many counts. This same CDR3 is encoded by further DNA sequences in the sample. The rearrangement links TRBV5-1 to TRBJ2-7; D assignment may be TRBD1 or TRBD2 (6 bases each). The germline V gene encodes CDR1 SGHRS and CDR2 YFSETQ. The CDR3 extends over 13 amino acids. V lost 0 bases, J lost 6 bases, and 10 bases lay in between. Here the CDR3 reads CASSLGSGAEQYF. CDR3 bases: TGCGCCAGCAGCTTGGGTTCGGGGGCCGAGCAGTACTTC. The full variable domain, with the rest looked up from reference TRBV5-1 and TRBJ2-7, is KAGVTQTPRYLIKTRGQQVTLSCSPISGHRSVSWYQQTPGQGLQFLFEYFSETQRNKGNFPGRFSGRQFSNSRSEMNVSTLELGDSALYLCASSLGSGAEQYFGPGTRLTVT.

The table lists this clone with a few counts. This sequence joins TRBV5-6 and TRBJ2-7; TRBD2 agrees at 11 bases. CDR3 length: 14 residues. With V trimmed by 3 bases and J by 3 bases, 2 bases remained unmatched. Germline loops: CDR1 SGHDT, CDR2 YYEEEE. The chain's CDR3 is CASSYGTSGYEQYF. The CDR3, as DNA: TGTGCCAGCAGCTACGGGACTAGCGGCTACGAGCAGTACTTC.

The chain uses TRBV28 and TRBJ1-1; D is ambiguous. The CDR3 is made up of 16 amino acids. CDR1 and CDR2 (germline): MDHEN, SYDVKM. V was pared by 1 base and J by 4 bases, with 16 bases between. The CDR3 loop reads CASSLYSARPSTEAFF. For the CDR3, the DNA is TGTGCCAGCAGTTTATATTCCGCCAGGCCATCCACTGAAGCTTTCTTT.

The chain employs TRBV2 and TRBJ2-5; TRBD2 might be the D (6 bases). The closer fit of TRBJ2-7 to the DNA end suggests the J call may be wrong. CDR3 size: 13 residues. In germline, CDR1 is SNHLY, CDR2 FYNNEI. The CDR3 is CASSEEAGYEQYF. DNA of the CDR3: TGTGCCAGCAGTGAAGAGGCGGGATACGAGCAGTACTTC.

There are many counts of this clone. The V call is TRBV25-1, the J call TRBJ2-1; 9 nucleotides align to TRBD2. The CDR3 is made up of 16 amino acids. V lost 6 bases, J lost 3 bases, and 9 bases stayed unmatched. Germline loops: CDR1 MGHDK, CDR2 SYGVNS. CDR3 DNA sequence: TGTGCCAGCAGCGAAGGAGGCGGGAGGGTCTACAATGAGCAGTTCTTC. The encoded protein is CASSEGGGRVYNEQFF.

This clone was observed a handful of times. V is TRBV7-9 and J is TRBJ2-5, with D possibly matching TRBD1 (6 bases). Trimming shortened V by 3 bases and J by 5 bases, and 22 bases separated the two germline ends. CDR3 length equals 17 residues. Germline V gene data show CDR1 as SEHNR and CDR2 as FQNEAQ (reference sequence). As DNA, the CDR3 is TGTGCCAGCAGCTTGGCATCAACAGGGCTTATAGGGGAGACCCAGTACTTC. Amino acid sequence: CASSLASTGLIGETQYF.

V is TRBV28 and J is TRBJ2-7; perhaps TRBD1 as D (6 bases). The CDR3 runs 16 residues. The V end was cut by 4 bases, the J end by 1 base, with 17 bases between. The germline V gene has CDR1 MDHEN and CDR2 SYDVKM. As DNA, the CDR3 is TGTGCCAGCAGTTCGCCTTCCCGAGGGGGTTCCTACGAGCAGTACTTC. As protein: CASSSPSRGGSYEQYF. Supplemented by reference TRBV28 and TRBJ2-7, the full variable domain reads DVKVTQSSRYLVKRTGEKVFLECVQDMDHENMFWYRQDPGLGLRLIYFSYDVKMKEKGDIPEGYSVSREKKERFSLILESASTNQTSMYLCASSSPSRGGSYEQYFGPGTRLTVT.

The rearrangement links TRBV10-3 to TRBJ2-7; 11 bases are a match to TRBD2. Germline CDR1 ENHRY, CDR2 SYGVKD. The CDR3 length is 14 residues. J lost 3 bases, V lost 3 bases, and 1 base had no gene match. The CDR3 loop reads CAISDTSGSYEQYF. In DNA, the CDR3 is TGTGCCATCAGTGACACTAGCGGGAGCTACGAGCAGTACTTC.

The chain links TRBV6-1 to TRBJ1-3; 8 bases match TRBD1. Germline V gene data show CDR1 as MNHNS and CDR2 as SASEGT. The length of the CDR3 is 14 residues. V lost 3 bases to trimming and J lost 4 bases; unmatched junction nucleotides: 2. CDR3 bases: TGTGCCAGCAGTGACGGACAGGGCGGAAACACCATATATTTT. It is translated as CASSDGQGGNTIYF.

This chain connects TRBV5-1 to TRBJ1-4, with D perhaps TRBD1 (5 bases). The germline V and J ends were trimmed by 4 bases and 4 bases, with 17 bases remaining between them. Germline CDR1 is SGHRS and CDR2 is YFSETQ. The CDR3 consists of 16 residues. CDR3 sequence: CASSPGGYRYNEKLFF. The CDR3 DNA is TGCGCCAGCAGCCCTGGGGGTTACAGGTATAATGAAAAACTGTTTTTT.